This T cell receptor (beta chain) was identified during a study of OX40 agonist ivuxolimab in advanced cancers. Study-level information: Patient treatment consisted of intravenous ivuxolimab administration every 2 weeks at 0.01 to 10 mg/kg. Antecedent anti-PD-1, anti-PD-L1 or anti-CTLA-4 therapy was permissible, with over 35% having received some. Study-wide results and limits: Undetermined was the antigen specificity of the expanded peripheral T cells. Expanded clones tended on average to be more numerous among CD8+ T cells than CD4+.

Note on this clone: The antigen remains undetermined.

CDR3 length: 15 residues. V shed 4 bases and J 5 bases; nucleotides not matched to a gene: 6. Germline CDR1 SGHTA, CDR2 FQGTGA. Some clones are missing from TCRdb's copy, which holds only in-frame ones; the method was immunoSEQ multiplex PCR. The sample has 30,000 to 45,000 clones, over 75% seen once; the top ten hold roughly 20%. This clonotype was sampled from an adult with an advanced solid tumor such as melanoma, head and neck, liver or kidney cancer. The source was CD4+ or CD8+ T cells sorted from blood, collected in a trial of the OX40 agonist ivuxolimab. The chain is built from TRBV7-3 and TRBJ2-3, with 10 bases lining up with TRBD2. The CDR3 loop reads CASSSSGGAIDTQYF. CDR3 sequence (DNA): TGTGCCAGCAGCTCGAGCGGGGGGGCCATAGATACGCAGTATTTT.